This T cell receptor (beta chain) emerged from a study of blood T cell repertoires in COVID-19. Overall study: The samples span acute and convalescent COVID-19 from the United States, Italy and Spain.

The V gene's germline CDR1 is MNHEY and CDR2 SVGEGT. This CDR3 spans 14 amino acids. Losses at the gene ends were 2 bases for V and 6 bases for J; bases not matched to a gene: 4. Repertoires were generated with immunoSEQ multiplex PCR, while TCRdb's copy carries only in-frame clones and drops some. This table has a few hundred thousand clones, approximately 87% appearing once. This chain connects TRBV6-2 or TRBV6-3 to TRBJ2-5, with 9 bases matching TRBD2. The sequenced sample was peripheral blood. The origin of this receptor is a human donor in a cohort sampled during active COVID-19. DNA of the CDR3: TGTGCCAGCAGTTACCCGGGACTAGCACAGACCCAGTACTTC. Its protein is CASSYPGLAQTQYF.